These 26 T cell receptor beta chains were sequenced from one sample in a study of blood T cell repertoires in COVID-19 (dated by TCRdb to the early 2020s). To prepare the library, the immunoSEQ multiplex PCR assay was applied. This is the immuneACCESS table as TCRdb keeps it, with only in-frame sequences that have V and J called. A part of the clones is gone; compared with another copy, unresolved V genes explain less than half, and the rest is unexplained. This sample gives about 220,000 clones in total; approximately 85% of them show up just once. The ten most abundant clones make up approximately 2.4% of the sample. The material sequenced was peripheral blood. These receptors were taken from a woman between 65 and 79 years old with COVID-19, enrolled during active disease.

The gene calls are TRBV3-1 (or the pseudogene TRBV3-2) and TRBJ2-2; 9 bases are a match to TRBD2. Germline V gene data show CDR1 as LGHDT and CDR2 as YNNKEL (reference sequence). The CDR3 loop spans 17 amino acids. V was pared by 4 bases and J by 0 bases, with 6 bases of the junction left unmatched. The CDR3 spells CASSPTGLASNTGELFF. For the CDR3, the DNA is TGTGCCAGCAGCCCGACCGGACTAGCGTCGAACACCGGGGAGCTGTTTTTT.

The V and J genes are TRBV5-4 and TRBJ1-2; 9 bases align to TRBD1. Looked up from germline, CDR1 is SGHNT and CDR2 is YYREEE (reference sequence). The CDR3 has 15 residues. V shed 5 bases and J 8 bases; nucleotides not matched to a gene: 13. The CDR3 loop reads CASSHEVTGGRGYTF. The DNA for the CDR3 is TGTGCCAGCAGTCACGAGGTGACAGGGGGAAGGGGCTACACCTTC.

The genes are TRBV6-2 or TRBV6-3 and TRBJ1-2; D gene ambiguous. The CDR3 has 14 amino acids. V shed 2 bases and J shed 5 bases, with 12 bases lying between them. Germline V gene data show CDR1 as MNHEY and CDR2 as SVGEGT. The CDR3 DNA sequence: TGTGCCAGCAGTTACGTTGGAGGCGGGTATGGCTACACCTTC. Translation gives CASSYVGGGYGYTF.

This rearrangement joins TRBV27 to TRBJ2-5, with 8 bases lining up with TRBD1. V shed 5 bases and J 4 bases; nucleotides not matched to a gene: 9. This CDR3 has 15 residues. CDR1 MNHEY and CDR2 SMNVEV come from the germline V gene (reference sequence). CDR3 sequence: CASSTLGQGRETQYF. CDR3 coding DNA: TGTGCCAGCAGTACGCTTGGACAGGGACGAGAGACCCAGTACTTC.

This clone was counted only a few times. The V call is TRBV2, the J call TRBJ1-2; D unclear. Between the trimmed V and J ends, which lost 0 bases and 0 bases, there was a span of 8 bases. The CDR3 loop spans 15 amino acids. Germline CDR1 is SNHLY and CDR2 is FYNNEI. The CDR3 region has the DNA TGTGCCAGCAGTGAAGCCCTGACACCTAACTATGGCTACACCTTC. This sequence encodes CASSEALTPNYGYTF.

In nucleotides, the CDR3 is TGTGCCAGTAGCCTGGGGGGACAGGCAACTAATGAAAAACTGTTTTTT. This codes for CASSLGGQATNEKLFF. V usage is TRBV19 and J usage is TRBJ1-4, with 8 bases matching TRBD1. Germline-derived CDR1 and CDR2 are LNHDA and SQIVND (reference sequence). This CDR3 has 16 residues. Germline trimming cut 6 bases from V and 0 bases from J; bases unmatched to any gene: 6.

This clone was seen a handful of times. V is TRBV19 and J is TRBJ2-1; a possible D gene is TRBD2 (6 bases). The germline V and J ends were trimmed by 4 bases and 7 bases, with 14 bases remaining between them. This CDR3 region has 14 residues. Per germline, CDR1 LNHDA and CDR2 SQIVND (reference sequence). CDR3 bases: TGTGCCAGTAGTAGGGAAGGGGCGGGGAATGAGCAGTTCTTC. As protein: CASSREGAGNEQFF.

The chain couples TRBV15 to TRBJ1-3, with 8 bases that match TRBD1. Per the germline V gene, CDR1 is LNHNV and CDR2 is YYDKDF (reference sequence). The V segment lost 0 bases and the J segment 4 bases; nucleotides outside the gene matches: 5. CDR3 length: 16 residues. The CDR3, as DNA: TGTGCCACCAGCAGAGACCGACAGGGGTCCGGAAACACCATATATTTT. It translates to CATSRDRQGSGNTIYF.

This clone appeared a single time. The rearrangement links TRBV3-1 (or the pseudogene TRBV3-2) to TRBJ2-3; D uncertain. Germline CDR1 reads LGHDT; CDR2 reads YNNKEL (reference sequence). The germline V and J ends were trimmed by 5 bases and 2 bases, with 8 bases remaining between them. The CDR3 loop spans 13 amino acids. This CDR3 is CASSVYPTDTQYF. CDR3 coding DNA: TGTGCCAGCAGCGTCTACCCCACAGATACGCAGTATTTT.

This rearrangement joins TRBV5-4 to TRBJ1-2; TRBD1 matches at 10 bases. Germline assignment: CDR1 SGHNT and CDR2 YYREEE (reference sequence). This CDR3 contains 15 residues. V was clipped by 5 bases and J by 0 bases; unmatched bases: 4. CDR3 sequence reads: CASSFGTGANYGYTF. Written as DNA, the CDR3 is TGTGCCAGCAGTTTCGGGACAGGGGCTAACTATGGCTACACCTTC.

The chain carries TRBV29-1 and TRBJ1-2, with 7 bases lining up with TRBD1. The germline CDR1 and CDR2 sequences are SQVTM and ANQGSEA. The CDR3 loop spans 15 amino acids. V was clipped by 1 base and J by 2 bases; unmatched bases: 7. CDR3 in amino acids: CSVEVQDRINYGYTF. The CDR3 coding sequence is TGCAGCGTTGAAGTCCAGGACAGGATAAACTATGGCTACACCTTC.

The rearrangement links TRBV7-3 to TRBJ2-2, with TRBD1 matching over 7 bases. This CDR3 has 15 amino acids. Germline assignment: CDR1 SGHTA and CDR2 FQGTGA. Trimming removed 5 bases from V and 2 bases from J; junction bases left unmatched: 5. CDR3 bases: TGTGCCAGCAGCACATCAGGGGGTAACACCGGGGAGCTGTTTTTT. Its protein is CASSTSGGNTGELFF.

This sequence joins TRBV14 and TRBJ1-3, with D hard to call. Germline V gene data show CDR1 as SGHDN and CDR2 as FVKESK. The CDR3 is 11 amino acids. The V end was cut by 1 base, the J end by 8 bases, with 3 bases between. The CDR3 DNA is TGTGCCAGCAGCCAAGCCTACACCATATATTTT. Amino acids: CASSQAYTIYF.

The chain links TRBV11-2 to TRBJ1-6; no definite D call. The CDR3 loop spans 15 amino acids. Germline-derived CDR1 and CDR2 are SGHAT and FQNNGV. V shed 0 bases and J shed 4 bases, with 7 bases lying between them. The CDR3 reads CASSLEGGYNSPLHF. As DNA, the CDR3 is TGTGCCAGCAGCTTAGAAGGCGGATATAATTCACCCCTCCACTTT.

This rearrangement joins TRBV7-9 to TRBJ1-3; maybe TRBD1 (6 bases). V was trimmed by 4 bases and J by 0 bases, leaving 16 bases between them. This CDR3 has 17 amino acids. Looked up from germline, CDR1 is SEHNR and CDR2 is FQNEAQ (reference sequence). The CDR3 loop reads CASSSVYRTASGNTIYF. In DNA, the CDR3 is TGTGCCAGCAGCTCCGTTTATCGGACAGCCTCTGGAAACACCATATATTTT.

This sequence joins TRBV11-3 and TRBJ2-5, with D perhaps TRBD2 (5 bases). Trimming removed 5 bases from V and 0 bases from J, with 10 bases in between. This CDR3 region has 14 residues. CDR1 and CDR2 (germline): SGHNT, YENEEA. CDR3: CASSTPGNQETQYF. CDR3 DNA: TGTGCCAGCAGCACCCCGGGGAACCAAGAGACCCAGTACTTC.

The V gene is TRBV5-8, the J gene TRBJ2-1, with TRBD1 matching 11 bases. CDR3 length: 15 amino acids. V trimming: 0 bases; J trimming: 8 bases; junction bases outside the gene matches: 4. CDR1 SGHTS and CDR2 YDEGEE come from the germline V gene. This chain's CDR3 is CASSLAWTGGHEQFF. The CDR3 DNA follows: TGTGCCAGCAGCTTGGCATGGACAGGGGGCCATGAGCAGTTCTTC.

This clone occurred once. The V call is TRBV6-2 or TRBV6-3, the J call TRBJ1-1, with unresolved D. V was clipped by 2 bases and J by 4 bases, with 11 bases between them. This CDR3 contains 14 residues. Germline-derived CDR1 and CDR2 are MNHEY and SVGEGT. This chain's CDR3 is CASSYKRGSTEAFF. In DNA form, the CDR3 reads TGTGCCAGCAGTTACAAGCGAGGGAGCACTGAAGCTTTCTTT.

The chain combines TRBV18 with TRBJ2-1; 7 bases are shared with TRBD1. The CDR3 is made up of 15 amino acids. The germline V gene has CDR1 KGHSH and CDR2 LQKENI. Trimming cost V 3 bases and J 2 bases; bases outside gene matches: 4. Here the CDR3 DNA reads TGTGCCAGCTCACCGGGACAGACAACCTACAATGAGCAGTTCTTC. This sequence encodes CASSPGQTTYNEQFF.

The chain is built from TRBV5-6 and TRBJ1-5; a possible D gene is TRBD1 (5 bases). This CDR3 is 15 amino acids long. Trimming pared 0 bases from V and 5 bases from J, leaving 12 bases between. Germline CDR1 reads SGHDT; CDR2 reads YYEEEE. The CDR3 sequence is CASSLGWTGDQPQHF. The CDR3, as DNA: TGTGCCAGCAGCTTGGGGTGGACGGGGGATCAGCCCCAGCATTTT.

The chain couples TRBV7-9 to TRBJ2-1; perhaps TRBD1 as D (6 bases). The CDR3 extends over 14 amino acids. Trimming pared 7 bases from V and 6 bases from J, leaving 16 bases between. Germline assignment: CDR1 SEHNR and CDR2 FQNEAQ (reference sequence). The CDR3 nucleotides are TGTGCCAGCACACTTAGTTGGGGGCTCAATGAGCAGTTCTTC. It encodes CASTLSWGLNEQFF. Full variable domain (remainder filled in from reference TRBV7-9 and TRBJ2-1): DTGVSQNPRHKITKRGQNVTFRCDPISEHNRLYWYRQTLGQGPEFLTYFQNEAQLEKSRLLSDRFSAERPKGSFSTLEIQRTEQGDSAMYLCASTLSWGLNEQFFGPGTRLTVL.

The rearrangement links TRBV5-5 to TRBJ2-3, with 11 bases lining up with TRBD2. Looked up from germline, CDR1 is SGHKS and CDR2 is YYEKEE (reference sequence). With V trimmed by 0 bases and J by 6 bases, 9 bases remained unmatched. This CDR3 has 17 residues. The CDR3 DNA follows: TGTGCCAGCAGCTTGGGGCTAGCGGGGGGCCTGTGGGATACGCAGTATTTT. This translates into CASSLGLAGGLWDTQYF.

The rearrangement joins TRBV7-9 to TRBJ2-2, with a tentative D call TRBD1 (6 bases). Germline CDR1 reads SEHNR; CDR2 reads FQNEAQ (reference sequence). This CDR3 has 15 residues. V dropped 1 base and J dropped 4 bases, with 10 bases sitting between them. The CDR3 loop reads CASSLDTGITGELFF. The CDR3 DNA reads TGTGCCAGCAGCTTAGACACAGGGATCACCGGGGAGCTGTTTTTT.

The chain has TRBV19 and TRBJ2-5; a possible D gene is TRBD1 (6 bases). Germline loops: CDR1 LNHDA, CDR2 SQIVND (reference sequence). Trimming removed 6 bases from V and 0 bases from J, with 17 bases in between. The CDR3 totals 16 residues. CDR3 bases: TGTGCCAGTAGCAATTCCTACAGGGCGTACCAAGAGACCCAGTACTTC. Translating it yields CASSNSYRAYQETQYF.

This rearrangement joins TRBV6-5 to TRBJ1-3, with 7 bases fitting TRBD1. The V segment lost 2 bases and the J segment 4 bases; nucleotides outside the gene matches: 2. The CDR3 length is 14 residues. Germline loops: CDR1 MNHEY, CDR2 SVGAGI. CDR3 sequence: CASSYGTAGNTIYF. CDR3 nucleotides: TGTGCCAGCAGTTACGGGACAGCCGGAAACACCATATATTTT.

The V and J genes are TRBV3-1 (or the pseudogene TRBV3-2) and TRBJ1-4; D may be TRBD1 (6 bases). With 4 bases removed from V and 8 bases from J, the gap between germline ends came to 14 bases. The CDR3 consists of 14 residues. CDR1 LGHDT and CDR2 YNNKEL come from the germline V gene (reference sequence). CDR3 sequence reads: CASSPRGAGEKLFF. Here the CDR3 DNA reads TGTGCCAGCAGCCCCCGGGGGGCAGGCGAAAAACTGTTTTTT.